The 7 T cell receptor beta chains given below trace back to one sample, sequenced in a study of human T cells and chemical hapten exposure. TCRdb ran MiXCR on the RACE reads and lists one entry per CDR3 protein. The sample consists of 350,000 to 400,000 distinct CDR3 sequences, about 6% of them appearing once. Time point indicated: patch test 2, 6 weeks after DPC sensitization. Indicated treatment: therapeutic diphenylcyclopropenone sensitization with weekly scalp DPC. This sample comprised whole blood, obtained in connection with sensitization to the hapten diphenylcyclopropenone (DPC). The receptor source for this set is a woman aged 18 to 35 with alopecia areata. Some clones in this sample may be carry-over from other donors' samples.

This clonotype was counted only a few times. The V and J genes are TRBV7-3 and TRBJ2-2, with 7 bases aligning to TRBD2. The CDR3 loop spans 16 amino acids. Germline CDR1 SGHTA, CDR2 FQGTGA. J lost 0 bases, V lost 1 base, and 2 bases had no gene match. The CDR3 coding sequence is TGTGCCAGCAGCTTAATGGCGGGGGCGAACACCGGGGAGCTGTTTTTT. Protein product: CASSLMAGANTGELFF.

This clonotype was detected ten times or more. The chain has TRBV6-2 or TRBV6-3 and TRBJ1-1; D is uncertain. Germline CDR1 is MNHEY and CDR2 is SVGEGT. CDR3 size: 13 residues. Trimming removed 6 bases from V and 5 bases from J, with 13 bases in between. Written as DNA, the CDR3 is TGTGCCAGCAGGCAGGCTGGTGGGACTGAAGCTTTCTTT. Protein product: CASRQAGGTEAFF.

This clonotype was recorded at least ten times. This chain joins TRBV28 and TRBJ1-1; D perhaps matches TRBD1 (5 bases). The CDR3 loop spans 13 amino acids. Germline CDR1 reads MDHEN; CDR2 reads SYDVKM. V was clipped by 6 bases and J by 1 base, with 9 bases between them. CDR3: CASSGTQNTEAFF. The CDR3 region has the DNA TGTGCCAGCAGCGGGACTCAGAACACTGAAGCTTTCTTT.

This clonotype occurred a few times. This chain joins TRBV10-3 and TRBJ1-2; tentatively, D is TRBD1 (5 bases). V lost 0 bases to trimming and J lost 10 bases, with 12 bases between them. The germline gives CDR1 ENHRY, CDR2 SYGVKD. This CDR3 contains 13 residues. The DNA of the CDR3 is TGTGCCATCAGTGAGTCGCAGTGGGACGACTACACCTTC. Translation: CAISESQWDDYTF.

This clonotype was counted many times. The chain carries TRBV6-2 or TRBV6-3 and TRBJ2-3; TRBD2 agrees at 10 bases. Germline CDR1 and CDR2: MNHEY and SVGEGT. This CDR3 region has 14 residues. V gave up 6 bases and J gave up 3 bases; unmatched junction bases: 3. CDR3 coding DNA: TGTGCCAGCAGCCCGACTAGCGGGACAGATACGCAGTATTTT. It encodes CASSPTSGTDTQYF.

This clonotype was picked up many times. V and J are TRBV18 and TRBJ1-2, with D tentatively TRBD1 (5 bases). Germline CDR1 KGHSH, CDR2 LQKENI. The CDR3 is 16 residues long. V shed 0 bases and J shed 4 bases, with 15 bases lying between them. CDR3 in DNA: TGTGCCAGCTCACCACCGGACACGTCTGGGGTCTATGGCTACACCTTC. This codes for CASSPPDTSGVYGYTF. Complete variable domain (other parts from reference TRBV18 and TRBJ1-2): NAGVMQNPRHLVRRRGQEARLRCSPMKGHSHVYWYRQLPEEGLKFMVYLQKENIIDESGMPKERFSAEFPKEGPSILRIQQVVRGDSAAYFCASSPPDTSGVYGYTFGSGTRLTVV.

This clonotype was recorded at least ten times. This sequence joins TRBV18 and TRBJ1-6; D is undetermined. Germline CDR1 is KGHSH and CDR2 is LQKENI. This CDR3 region has 13 residues. Trimming removed 0 bases at V and 5 bases at J, with 2 bases between. The CDR3, as DNA: TGTGCCAGCTCACCACCAAATAATTCACCCCTCCACTTT. Encoded protein: CASSPPNNSPLHF.